What follows are 8 T cell receptor beta chains derived from one specimen sequenced in a study of blood T cell repertoires in COVID-19. TCRdb keeps only in-frame clones here, not all; method: immunoSEQ multiplex PCR. This repertoire shows approximately 280,000 clones, 88% found once; its top ten account for approximately 8.8%. Source material: peripheral blood. The receptor source for this set is a young man with active or convalescent COVID-19.

The chain carries TRBV6-2 or TRBV6-3 and TRBJ2-7; a possible D gene is TRBD1 (6 bases). V lost 2 bases to trimming and J lost 5 bases, with 10 bases between them. Germline CDR1 is MNHEY and CDR2 is SVGEGT. This CDR3 has 13 amino acids. The CDR3 reads CASSYTGLHEQYF. DNA of the CDR3: TGTGCCAGCAGTTACACAGGGCTTCACGAGCAGTACTTC.

The chain links TRBV3-1 (or the pseudogene TRBV3-2) to TRBJ2-2; D perhaps matches TRBD1 (6 bases). Germline V CDR1 and CDR2: LGHDT, YNNKEL (reference sequence). This CDR3 has 17 amino acids. With 0 bases removed from V and 0 bases from J, the gap between germline ends came to 11 bases. CDR3 coding DNA: TGTGCCAGCAGCCAAGATCTCGGACAGCCGAACACCGGGGAGCTGTTTTTT. Translation: CASSQDLGQPNTGELFF.

This chain's CDR3 is CASSPKRGTAHQPQHF. DNA of the CDR3: TGTGCCAGCAGTCCCAAACGCGGGACAGCTCATCAGCCCCAGCATTTT. The rearrangement joins TRBV27 to TRBJ1-5, with TRBD1 matching 7 bases. This CDR3 comprises 16 residues. The V and J ends lost 5 bases and 5 bases, in that order; junction bases with no gene match: 12. Germline V gene lookup returns CDR1 MNHEY and CDR2 SMNVEV (reference sequence).

The chain carries TRBV5-5 and TRBJ1-3; D not resolved. CDR3 size: 18 residues. Trimming removed 3 bases at V and 0 bases at J, with 19 bases between. CDR1 is SGHKS and CDR2 is YYEKEE in the germline V gene (reference sequence). CDR3 sequence: CASSSTFNYTGSGNTIYF. The CDR3 DNA sequence: TGTGCCAGCAGCTCCACTTTTAATTATACGGGCTCTGGAAACACCATATATTTT.

With respect to this clone: The sample contains more than one DNA sequence encoding this CDR3. This chain joins TRBV18 and TRBJ2-1; TRBD2 matches 7 bases. The junction had 2 bases not matched to a gene; V was cut back by 5 bases and J by 7 bases. Germline CDR1 and CDR2: KGHSH and LQKENI. The CDR3 is 12 residues long. The CDR3: CASSTGGNEQFF. CDR3 in DNA: TGTGCCAGCTCAACGGGGGGAAATGAGCAGTTCTTC.

This clone was seen only once. The chain is built from TRBV6-5 and TRBJ2-1, with 9 bases matching TRBD2. V shed 6 bases and J 9 bases; nucleotides not matched to a gene: 6. Germline V CDR1 and CDR2: MNHEY, SVGAGI. The CDR3 consists of 13 residues. CDR3 protein: CASSRTSDGEQFF. The CDR3 bases are TGTGCCAGCAGCCGGACTAGCGACGGTGAGCAGTTCTTC.

Only one count was recorded for this clone. The gene calls are TRBV20-1 and TRBJ2-7; D ambiguous. CDR1 and CDR2 (germline): DFQATT, SNEGSKA (reference sequence). Trimming left V 3 bases short and J 1 base short, with 7 bases between. The CDR3 contains 12 residues. The CDR3 loop reads CSASLRSYEQYF. Here the CDR3 DNA reads TGCAGTGCTAGTCTCCGGTCCTACGAGCAGTACTTC.

The chain links TRBV9 to TRBJ2-1, with 12 bases fitting TRBD2. The V gene's germline CDR1 is SGDLS and CDR2 YYNGEE. The ends lost 4 bases at V and 6 bases at J; junction bases unmatched: 2. The CDR3 loop spans 14 amino acids. The CDR3 spells CASSTSGGSNEQFF. CDR3 DNA sequence: TGTGCCAGCAGCACTAGCGGGGGGAGCAATGAGCAGTTCTTC.